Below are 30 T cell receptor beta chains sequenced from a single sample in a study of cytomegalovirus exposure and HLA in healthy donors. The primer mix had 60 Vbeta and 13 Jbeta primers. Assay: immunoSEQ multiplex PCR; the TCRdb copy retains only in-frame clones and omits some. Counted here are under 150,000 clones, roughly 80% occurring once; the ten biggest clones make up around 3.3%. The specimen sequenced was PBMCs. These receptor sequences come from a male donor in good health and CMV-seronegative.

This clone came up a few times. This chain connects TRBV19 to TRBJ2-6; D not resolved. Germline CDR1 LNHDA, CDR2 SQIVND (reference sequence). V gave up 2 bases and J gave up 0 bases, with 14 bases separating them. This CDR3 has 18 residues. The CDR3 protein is CASSISQTTLSGANVLTF. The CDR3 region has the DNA TGTGCCAGTAGTATATCGCAGACGACACTCTCTGGGGCCAACGTCCTGACTTTC.

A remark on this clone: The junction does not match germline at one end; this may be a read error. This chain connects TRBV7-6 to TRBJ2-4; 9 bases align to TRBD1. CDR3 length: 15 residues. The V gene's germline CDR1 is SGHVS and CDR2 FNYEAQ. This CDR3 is CASSSGQGGSNSQYF. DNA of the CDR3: TGTGCCAGCAGCTCGGGACAGGGTGGTTCTAACAGTCAGTACTTC.

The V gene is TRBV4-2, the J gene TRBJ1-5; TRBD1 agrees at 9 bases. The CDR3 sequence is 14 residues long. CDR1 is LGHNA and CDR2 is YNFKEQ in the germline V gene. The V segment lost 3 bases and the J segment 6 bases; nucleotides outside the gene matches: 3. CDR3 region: CASSQGQGSQPQHF. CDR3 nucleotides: TGTGCCAGCAGCCAGGGACAGGGCTCTCAGCCCCAGCATTTT.

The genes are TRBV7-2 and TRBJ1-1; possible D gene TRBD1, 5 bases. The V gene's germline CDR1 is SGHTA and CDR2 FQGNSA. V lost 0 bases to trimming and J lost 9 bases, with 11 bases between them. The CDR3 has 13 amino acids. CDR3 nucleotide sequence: TGTGCCAGCAGCTTAGCGCAGGGTAATAAAGCTTTCTTT. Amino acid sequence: CASSLAQGNKAFF.

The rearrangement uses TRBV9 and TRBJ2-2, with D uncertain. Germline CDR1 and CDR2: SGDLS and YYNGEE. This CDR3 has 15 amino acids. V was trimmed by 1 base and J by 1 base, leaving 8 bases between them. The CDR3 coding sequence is TGTGCCAGCAGCGTAAGTAGCCGGAACACCGGGGAGCTGTTTTTT. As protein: CASSVSSRNTGELFF.

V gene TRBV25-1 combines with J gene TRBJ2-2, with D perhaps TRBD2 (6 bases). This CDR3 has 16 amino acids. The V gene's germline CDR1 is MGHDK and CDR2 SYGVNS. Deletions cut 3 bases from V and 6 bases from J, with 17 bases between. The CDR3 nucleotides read TGTGCCAGCAGTGATGGGGGGTCTAGCCTCTCCGGGGAGCTGTTTTTT. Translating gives CASSDGGSSLSGELFF. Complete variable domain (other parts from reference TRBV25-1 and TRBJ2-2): EADIYQTPRYLVIGTGKKITLECSQTMGHDKMYWYQQDPGMELHLIHYSYGVNSTEKGDLSSESTVSRIRTEHFPLTLESARPSHTSQYLCASSDGGSSLSGELFFGEGSRLTVL.

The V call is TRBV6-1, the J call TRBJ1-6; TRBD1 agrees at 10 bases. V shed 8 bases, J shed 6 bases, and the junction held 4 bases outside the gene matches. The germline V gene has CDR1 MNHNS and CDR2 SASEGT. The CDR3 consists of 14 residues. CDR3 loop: CASSGTGANSPLHF. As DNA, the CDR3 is TGTGCCAGCTCCGGGACAGGGGCTAATTCACCCCTCCACTTT.

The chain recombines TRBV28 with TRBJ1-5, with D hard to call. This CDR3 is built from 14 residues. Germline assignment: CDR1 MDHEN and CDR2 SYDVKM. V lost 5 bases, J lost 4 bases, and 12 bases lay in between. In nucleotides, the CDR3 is TGTGCCAGCAGTCCACCCGTTAGTAATCAGCCCCAGCATTTT. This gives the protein CASSPPVSNQPQHF.

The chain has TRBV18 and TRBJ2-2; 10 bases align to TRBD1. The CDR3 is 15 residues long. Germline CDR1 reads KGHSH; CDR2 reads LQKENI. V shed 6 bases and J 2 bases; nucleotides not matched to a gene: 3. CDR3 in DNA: TGTGCCAGCTCGCGACAGGGGGCAAACACCGGGGAGCTGTTTTTT. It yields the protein CASSRQGANTGELFF. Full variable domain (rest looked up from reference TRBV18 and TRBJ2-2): NAGVMQNPRHLVRRRGQEARLRCSPMKGHSHVYWYRQLPEEGLKFMVYLQKENIIDESGMPKERFSAEFPKEGPSILRIQQVVRGDSAAYFCASSRQGANTGELFFGEGSRLTVL.

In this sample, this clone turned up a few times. The CDR3, as DNA: TGTGCCGGGTTGCAGGGAACTGGGGCCAACGTCCTGACTTTC. Translated, it gives CAGLQGTGANVLTF. The chain uses TRBV7-9 and TRBJ2-6, with D perhaps TRBD1 (5 bases). V was trimmed by 11 bases and J by 2 bases, leaving 13 bases between them. Per the germline V gene, CDR1 is SEHNR and CDR2 is FQNEAQ (reference sequence). The CDR3 runs 14 residues.

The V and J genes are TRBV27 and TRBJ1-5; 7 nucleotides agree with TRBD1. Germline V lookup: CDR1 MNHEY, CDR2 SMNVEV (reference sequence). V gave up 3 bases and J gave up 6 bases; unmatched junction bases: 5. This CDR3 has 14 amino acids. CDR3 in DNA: TGTGCCAGCAGTTTGGGGACAGCGACTCAGCCCCAGCATTTT. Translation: CASSLGTATQPQHF.

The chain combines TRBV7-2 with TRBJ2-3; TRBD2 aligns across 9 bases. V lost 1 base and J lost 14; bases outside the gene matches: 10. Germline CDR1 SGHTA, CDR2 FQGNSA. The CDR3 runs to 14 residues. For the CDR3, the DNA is TGTGCCAGCAGCTTAGATCTAGCGGGGCTATGCCCGTATTTT. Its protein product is CASSLDLAGLCPYF.

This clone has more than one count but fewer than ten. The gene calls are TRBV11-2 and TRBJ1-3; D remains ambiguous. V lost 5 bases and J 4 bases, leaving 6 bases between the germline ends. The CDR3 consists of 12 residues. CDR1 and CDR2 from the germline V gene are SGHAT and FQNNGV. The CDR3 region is CASSPQGNTIYF. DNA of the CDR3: TGTGCCAGCAGCCCCCAGGGAAACACCATATATTTT.

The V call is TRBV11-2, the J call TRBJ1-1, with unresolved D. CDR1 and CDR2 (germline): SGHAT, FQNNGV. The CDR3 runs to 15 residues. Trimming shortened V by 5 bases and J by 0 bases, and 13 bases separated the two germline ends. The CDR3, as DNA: TGTGCCAGCAGCCCAGTGTTCCCGATGAACACTGAAGCTTTCTTT. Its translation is CASSPVFPMNTEAFF.

This CDR3 is CASSGLAGAPDTQYF. CDR3 coding DNA: TGTGCCAGCTCGGGACTAGCGGGAGCCCCAGATACGCAGTATTTT. The chain joins TRBV18 to TRBJ2-3, with 14 bases that match TRBD2. The CDR3 has 15 residues. Germline V gene lookup returns CDR1 KGHSH and CDR2 LQKENI. The V segment lost 6 bases and the J segment 4 bases; nucleotides outside the gene matches: 3.

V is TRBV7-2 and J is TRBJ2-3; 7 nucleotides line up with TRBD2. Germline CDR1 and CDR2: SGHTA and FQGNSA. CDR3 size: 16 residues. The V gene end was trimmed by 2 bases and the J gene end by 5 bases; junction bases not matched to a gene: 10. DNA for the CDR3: TGTGCCAGCAGCTTATTCCCCAGCGGGGCGGGAGATACGCAGTATTTT. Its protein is CASSLFPSGAGDTQYF. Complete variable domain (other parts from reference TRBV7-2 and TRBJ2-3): GAGVSQSPSNKVTEKGKDVELRCDPISGHTALYWYRQSLGQGLEFLIYFQGNSAPDKSGLPSDRFSAERTGGSVSTLTIQRTQQEDSAVYLCASSLFPSGAGDTQYFGPGTRLTVL.

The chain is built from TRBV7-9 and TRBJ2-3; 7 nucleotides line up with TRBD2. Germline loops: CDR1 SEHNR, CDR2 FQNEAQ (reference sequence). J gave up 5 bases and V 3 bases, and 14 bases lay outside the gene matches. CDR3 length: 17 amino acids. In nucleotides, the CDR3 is TGTGCCAGCAGCTTTCTCTTGGGAGGGCGAAACAGAGATACGCAGTATTTT. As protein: CASSFLLGGRNRDTQYF.

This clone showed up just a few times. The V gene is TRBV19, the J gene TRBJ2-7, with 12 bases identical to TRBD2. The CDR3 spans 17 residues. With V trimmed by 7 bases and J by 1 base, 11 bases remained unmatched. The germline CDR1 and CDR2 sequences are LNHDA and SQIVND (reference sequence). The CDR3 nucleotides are TGTGCCAGTAAAATCCTTTTTGGGACTAGCGGGTCCTACGAGCAGTACTTC. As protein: CASKILFGTSGSYEQYF.

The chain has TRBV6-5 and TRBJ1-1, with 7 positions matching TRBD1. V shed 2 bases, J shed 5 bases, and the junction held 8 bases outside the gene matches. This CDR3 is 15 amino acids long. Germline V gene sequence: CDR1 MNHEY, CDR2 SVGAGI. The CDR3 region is CASSYARQGGTEAFF. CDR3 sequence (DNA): TGTGCCAGCAGTTACGCGAGACAGGGCGGAACTGAAGCTTTCTTT.

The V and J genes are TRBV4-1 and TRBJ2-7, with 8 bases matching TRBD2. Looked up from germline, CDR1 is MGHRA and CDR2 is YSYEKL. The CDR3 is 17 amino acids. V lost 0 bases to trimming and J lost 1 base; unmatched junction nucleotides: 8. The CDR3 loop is CASSQDGGSGGSYEQYF. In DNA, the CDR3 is TGCGCCAGCAGCCAAGATGGGGGGAGCGGGGGTTCCTACGAGCAGTACTTC.

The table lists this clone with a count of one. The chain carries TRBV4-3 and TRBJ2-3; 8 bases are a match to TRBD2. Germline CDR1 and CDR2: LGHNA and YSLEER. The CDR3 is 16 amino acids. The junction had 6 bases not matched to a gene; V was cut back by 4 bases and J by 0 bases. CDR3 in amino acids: CASSRGTSGSTDTQYF. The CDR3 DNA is TGCGCCAGCAGCCGCGGGACTAGTGGGAGCACAGATACGCAGTATTTT.

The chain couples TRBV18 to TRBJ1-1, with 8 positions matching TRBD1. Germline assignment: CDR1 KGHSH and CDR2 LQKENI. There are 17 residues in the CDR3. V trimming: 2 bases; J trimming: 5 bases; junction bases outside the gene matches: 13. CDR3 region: CASSPAGQGLFGTEAFF. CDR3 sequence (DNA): TGTGCCAGCTCACCAGCCGGACAGGGCTTGTTTGGGACTGAAGCTTTCTTT.

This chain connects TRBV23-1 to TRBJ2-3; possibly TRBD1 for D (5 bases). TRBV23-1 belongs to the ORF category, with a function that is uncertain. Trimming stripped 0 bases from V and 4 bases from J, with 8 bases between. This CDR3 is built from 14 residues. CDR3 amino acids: CASSQSRGADTQYF. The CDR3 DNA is TGCGCCAGCAGTCAATCTAGGGGTGCAGATACGCAGTATTTT.

The DNA for the CDR3 is TGTGCCAGCAAAGACAGGGTTCCCGCCGGGGAGCTGTTTTTT. Amino acids: CASKDRVPAGELFF. This chain joins TRBV28 and TRBJ2-2; 7 bases line up with TRBD1. Germline lookup yields CDR1 MDHEN and CDR2 SYDVKM. The CDR3 extends over 14 amino acids. After removal of 7 bases from V and 6 bases from J, the junction contained 8 bases not matched to a gene.

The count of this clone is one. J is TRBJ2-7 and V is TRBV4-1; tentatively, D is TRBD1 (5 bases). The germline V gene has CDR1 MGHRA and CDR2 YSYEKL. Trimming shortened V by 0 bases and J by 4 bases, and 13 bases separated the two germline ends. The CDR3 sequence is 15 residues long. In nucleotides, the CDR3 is TGCGCCAGCAGCCAAGAACGGGCGGACATTTACGAGCAGTACTTC. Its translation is CASSQERADIYEQYF.

The CDR3 reads CASSLGAGNEQYF. The CDR3 DNA follows: TGTGCCAGCAGCTTGGGTGCGGGGAACGAGCAGTACTTC. V gene TRBV5-6 combines with J gene TRBJ2-7; maybe TRBD2 (6 bases). Germline V gene data show CDR1 as SGHDT and CDR2 as YYEEEE. CDR3 length: 13 amino acids. V lost 0 bases to trimming and J lost 5 bases, with 9 bases between them.

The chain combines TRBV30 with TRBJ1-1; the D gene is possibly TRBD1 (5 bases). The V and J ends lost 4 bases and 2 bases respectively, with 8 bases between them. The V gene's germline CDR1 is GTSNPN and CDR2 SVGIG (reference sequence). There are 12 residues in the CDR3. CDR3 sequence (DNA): TGTGCCTGGACAGGGTTAAACACTGAAGCTTTCTTT. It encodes CAWTGLNTEAFF.

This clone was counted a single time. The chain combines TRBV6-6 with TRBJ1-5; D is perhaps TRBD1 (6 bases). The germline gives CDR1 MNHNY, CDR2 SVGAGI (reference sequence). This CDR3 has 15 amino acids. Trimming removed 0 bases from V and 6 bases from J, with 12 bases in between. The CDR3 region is CASSYSSQGSQPQHF. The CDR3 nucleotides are TGTGCCAGCAGTTACTCGTCACAGGGAAGTCAGCCCCAGCATTTT.

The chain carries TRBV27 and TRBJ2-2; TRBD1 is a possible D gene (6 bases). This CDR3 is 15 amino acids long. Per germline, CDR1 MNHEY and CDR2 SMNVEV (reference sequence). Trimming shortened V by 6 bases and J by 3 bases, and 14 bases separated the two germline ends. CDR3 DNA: TGTGCCAGCAGCTCCACGGACAGCTACACCGGGGAGCTGTTTTTT. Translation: CASSSTDSYTGELFF.

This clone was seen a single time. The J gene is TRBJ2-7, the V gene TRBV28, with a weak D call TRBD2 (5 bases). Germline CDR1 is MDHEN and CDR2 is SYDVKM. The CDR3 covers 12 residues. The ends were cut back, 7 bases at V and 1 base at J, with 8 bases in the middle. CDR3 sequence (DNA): TGTGCCAGCACGAGGACTTCCTACGAGCAGTACTTC. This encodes CASTRTSYEQYF.